Reported below is one T cell receptor beta chain. Germline V gene lookup returns CDR1 GTSNPN and CDR2 SVGIG (reference sequence). The CDR3 covers 15 residues. The V gene lost 1 base and the J gene lost 5 bases, with 14 bases spanning the gap. This record belongs to a study of T cell responses to AZD1222 COVID-19 vaccine. Sequencing was performed with immunoSEQ multiplex PCR; in TCRdb, only in-frame clones are kept and a portion is missing. The sample carries over 150,000 clones, 80% to 90% recorded once. The source is an adult who received the AZD1222 COVID-19 vaccine. The chain carries TRBV30 and TRBJ2-2; D uncertain. The material was peripheral blood, obtained 28 days after the second AZD1222 dose. The CDR3 DNA reads as TGTGCCTGGAGTGGAGCCCCCATAGGAACCGGGGAGCTGTTTTTT. As protein: CAWSGAPIGTGELFF. Based on the CDR3 plus reference TRBV30 and TRBJ2-2, the full variable domain is SQTIHQWPATLVQPVGSPLSLECTVEGTSNPNLYWYRQAAGRGLQLLFYSVGIGQISSEVPQNLSASRPQDRQFILSSKKLLLSDSGFYLCAWSGAPIGTGELFFGEGSRLTVL.